Sequencing of this T cell receptor beta chain was carried out in a study of T cell repertoires in cytomegalovirus infection. Study as a whole: A matching HLA type, together with CMV infection, was signaled by public TCR beta signatures. Study-level findings and limits: The cumulative frequency of public TCR beta families identified carriers of CMV plus the relevant HLA. Ex vivo, HLA-C-restricted CMV-specific TCR beta clonotypes prevailed over the rest of the response.

V trimming: 5 bases; J trimming: 0 bases; junction bases outside the gene matches: 5. CDR3 length: 18 amino acids. Germline CDR1 is MDHEN and CDR2 is SYDVKM. MiXCR was run by TCRdb on the reads, yielding one entry per CDR3 protein. Of some 300,000 distinct CDR3 sequences in the sample, 15% to 20% are singletons; the top ten hold about 12%. There are many counts of this clonotype. The target antigen is unknown. The clonotype comes from a human donor in good health (CMV status not recorded). Some clones in this sample may be carry-over from other donors' samples. The chain recombines TRBV28 with TRBJ2-1; 15 bases agree with TRBD2. The sequencing input was PBMCs. The CDR3 protein is CASSGLGLAGGSYNEQFF. The CDR3 DNA reads TGTGCCAGCAGTGGCTTGGGACTAGCGGGGGGCTCCTACAATGAGCAGTTCTTC.